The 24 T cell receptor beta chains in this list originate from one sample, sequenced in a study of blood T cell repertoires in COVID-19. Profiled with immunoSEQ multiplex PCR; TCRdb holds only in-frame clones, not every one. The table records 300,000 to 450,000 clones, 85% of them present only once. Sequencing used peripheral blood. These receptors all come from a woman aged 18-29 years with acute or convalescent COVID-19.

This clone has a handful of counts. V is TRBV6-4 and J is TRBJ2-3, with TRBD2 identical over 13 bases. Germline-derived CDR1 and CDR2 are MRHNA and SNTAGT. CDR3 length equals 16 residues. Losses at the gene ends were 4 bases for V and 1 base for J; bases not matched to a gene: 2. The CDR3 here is CASSVGTSGGTDTQYF. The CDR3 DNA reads TGTGCCAGCAGTGTCGGGACTAGCGGGGGCACAGATACGCAGTATTTT.

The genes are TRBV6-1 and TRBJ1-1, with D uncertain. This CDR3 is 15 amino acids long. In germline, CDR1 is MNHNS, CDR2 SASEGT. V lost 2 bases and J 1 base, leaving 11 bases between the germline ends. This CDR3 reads CASSENGGQNTEAFF. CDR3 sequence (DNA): TGTGCCAGCAGTGAAAATGGCGGTCAGAACACTGAAGCTTTCTTT.

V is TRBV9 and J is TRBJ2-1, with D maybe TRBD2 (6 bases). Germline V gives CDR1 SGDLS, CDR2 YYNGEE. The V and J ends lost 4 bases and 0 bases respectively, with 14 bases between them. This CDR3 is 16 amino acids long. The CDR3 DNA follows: TGTGCCAGCAGCCGTGGGAGGCAGAGCTCCTACAATGAGCAGTTCTTC. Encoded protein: CASSRGRQSSYNEQFF.

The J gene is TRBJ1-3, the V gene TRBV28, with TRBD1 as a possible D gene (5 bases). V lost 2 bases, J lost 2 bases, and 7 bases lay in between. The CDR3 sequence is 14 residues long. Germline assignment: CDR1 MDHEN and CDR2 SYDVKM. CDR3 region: CASSLRGTGNTIYF. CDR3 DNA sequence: TGTGCCAGCAGTTTACGGGGGACTGGAAACACCATATATTTT.

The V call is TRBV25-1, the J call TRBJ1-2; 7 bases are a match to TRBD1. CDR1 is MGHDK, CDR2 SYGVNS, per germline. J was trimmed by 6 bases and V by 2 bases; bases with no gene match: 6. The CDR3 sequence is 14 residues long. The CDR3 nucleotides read TGTGCCAGCAGTGAAATCTTCCAGGGGGATGGCTACACCTTC. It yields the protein CASSEIFQGDGYTF.

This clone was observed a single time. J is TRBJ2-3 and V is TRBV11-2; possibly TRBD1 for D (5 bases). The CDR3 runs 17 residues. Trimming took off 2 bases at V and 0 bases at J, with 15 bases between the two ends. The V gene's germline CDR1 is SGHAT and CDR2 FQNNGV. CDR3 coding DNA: TGTGCCAGCAGCTTACTTGACAGTGGTTCTAGCACAGATACGCAGTATTTT. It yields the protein CASSLLDSGSSTDTQYF.

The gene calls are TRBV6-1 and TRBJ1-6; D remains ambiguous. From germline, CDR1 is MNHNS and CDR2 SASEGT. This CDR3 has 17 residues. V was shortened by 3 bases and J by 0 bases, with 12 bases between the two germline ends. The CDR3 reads CASSDTQWSSYNSPLHF. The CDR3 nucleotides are TGTGCCAGCAGTGATACTCAGTGGAGCTCCTATAATTCACCCCTCCACTTT.

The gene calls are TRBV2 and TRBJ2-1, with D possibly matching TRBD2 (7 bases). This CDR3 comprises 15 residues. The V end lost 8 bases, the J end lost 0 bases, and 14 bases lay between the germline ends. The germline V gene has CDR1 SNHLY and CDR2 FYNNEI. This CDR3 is CASSGGRSSYNEQFF. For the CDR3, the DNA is TGTGCCAGCTCGGGGGGCAGGTCCTCCTACAATGAGCAGTTCTTC. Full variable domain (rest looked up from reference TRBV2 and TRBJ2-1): EPEVTQTPSHQVTQMGQEVILRCVPISNHLYFYWYRQILGQKVEFLVSFYNNEISEKSEIFDDQFSVERPDGSNFTLKIRSTKLEDSAMYFCASSGGRSSYNEQFFGPGTRLTVL.

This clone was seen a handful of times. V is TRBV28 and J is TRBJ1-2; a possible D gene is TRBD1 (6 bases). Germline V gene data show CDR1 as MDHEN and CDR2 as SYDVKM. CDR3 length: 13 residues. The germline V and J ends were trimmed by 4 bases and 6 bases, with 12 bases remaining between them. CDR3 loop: CASSSRTADGYTF. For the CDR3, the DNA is TGTGCCAGCAGTTCACGGACAGCAGATGGCTACACCTTC.

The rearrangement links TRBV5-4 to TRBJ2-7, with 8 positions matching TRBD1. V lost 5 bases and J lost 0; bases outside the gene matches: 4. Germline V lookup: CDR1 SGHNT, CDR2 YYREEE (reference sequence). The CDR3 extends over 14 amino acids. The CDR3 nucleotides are TGTGCCAGCAGACCGGACAGGGCCTCCTACGAGCAGTACTTC. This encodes CASRPDRASYEQYF.

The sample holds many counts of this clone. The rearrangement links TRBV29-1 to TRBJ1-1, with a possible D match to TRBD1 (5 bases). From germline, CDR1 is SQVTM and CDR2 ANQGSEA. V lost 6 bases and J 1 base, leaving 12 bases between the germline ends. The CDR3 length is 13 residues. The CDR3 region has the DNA TGCAGCGTCTCGACAGCACGGAACACTGAAGCTTTCTTT. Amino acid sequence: CSVSTARNTEAFF.

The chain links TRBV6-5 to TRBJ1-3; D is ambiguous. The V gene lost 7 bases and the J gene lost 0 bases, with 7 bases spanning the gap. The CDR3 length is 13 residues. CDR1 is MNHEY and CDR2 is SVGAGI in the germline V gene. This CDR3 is CASTRGSGNTIYF. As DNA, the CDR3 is TGTGCCAGCACCCGCGGCTCTGGAAACACCATATATTTT.

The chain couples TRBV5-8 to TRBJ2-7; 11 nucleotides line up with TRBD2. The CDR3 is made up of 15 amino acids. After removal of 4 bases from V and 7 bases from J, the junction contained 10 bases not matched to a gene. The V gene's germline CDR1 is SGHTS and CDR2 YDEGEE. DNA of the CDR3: TGTGCCAGCAGCGCCAGACTAGCGGGGCTAACGGAGCAGTACTTC. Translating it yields CASSARLAGLTEQYF.

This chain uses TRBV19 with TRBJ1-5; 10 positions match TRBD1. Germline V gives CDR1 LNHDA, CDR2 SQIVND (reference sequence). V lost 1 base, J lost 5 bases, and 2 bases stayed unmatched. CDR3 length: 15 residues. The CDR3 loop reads CASSIVTGGYQPQHF. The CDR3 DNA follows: TGTGCCAGTAGTATAGTGACAGGGGGCTATCAGCCCCAGCATTTT.

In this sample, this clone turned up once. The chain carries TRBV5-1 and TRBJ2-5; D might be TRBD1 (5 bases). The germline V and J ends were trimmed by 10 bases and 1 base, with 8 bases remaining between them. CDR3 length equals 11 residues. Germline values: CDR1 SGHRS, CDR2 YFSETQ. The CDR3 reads CASQGQETQYF. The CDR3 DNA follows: TGCGCCTCCCAGGGCCAAGAGACCCAGTACTTC. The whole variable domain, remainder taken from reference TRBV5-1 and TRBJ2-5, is KAGVTQTPRYLIKTRGQQVTLSCSPISGHRSVSWYQQTPGQGLQFLFEYFSETQRNKGNFPGRFSGRQFSNSRSEMNVSTLELGDSALYLCASQGQETQYFGPGTRLLVL.

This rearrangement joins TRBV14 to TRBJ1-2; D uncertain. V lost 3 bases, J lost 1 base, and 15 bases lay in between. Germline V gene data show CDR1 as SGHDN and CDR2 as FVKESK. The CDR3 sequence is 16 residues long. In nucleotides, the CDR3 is TGTGCCAGCAGCCAGGCGGGGAGTCTAAGTAACTATGGCTACACCTTC. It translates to CASSQAGSLSNYGYTF. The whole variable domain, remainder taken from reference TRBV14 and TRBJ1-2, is EAGVTQFPSHSVIEKGQTVTLRCDPISGHDNLYWYRRVMGKEIKFLLHFVKESKQDESGMPNNRFLAERTGGTYSTLKVQPAELEDSGVYFCASSQAGSLSNYGYTFGSGTRLTVV.

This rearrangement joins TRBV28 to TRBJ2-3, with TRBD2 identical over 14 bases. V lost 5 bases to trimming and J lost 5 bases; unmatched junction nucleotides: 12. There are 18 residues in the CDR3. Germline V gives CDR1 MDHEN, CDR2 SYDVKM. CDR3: CASSPSPGTSGSGDTQYF. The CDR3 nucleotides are TGTGCCAGCAGTCCCAGCCCCGGGACTAGCGGGAGTGGAGATACGCAGTATTTT.

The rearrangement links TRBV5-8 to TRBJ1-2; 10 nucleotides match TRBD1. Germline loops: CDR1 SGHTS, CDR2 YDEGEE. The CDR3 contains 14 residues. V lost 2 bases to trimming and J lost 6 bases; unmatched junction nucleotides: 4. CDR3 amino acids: CASSFGQGVHGYTF. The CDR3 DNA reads TGTGCCAGCAGCTTCGGACAGGGGGTGCATGGCTACACCTTC.

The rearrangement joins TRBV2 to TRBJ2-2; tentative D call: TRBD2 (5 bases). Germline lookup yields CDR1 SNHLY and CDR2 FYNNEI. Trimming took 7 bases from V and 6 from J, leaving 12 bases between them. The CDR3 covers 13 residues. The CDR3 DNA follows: TGTGCCAGCAACGGACTGAAATCCGGGGAGCTGTTTTTT. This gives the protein CASNGLKSGELFF.

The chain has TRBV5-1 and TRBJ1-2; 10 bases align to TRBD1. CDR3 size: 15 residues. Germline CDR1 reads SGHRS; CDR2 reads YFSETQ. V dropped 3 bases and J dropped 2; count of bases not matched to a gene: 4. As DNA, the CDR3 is TGCGCCAGCAGCTCGGGACAGGGGTCCAACTATGGCTACACCTTC. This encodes CASSSGQGSNYGYTF.

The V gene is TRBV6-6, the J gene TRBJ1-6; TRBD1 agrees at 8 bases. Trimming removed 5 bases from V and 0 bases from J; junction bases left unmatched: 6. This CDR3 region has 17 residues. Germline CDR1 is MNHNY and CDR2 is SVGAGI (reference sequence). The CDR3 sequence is CASSRGDRSSYNSPLHF. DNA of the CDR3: TGTGCCAGCAGTCGGGGGGACAGGAGCTCCTATAATTCACCCCTCCACTTT.

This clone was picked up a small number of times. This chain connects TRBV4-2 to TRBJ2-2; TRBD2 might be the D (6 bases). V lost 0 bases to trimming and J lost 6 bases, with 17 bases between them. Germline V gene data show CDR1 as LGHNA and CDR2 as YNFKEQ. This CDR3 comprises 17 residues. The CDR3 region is CASSQDRLGGTAGELFF. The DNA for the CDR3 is TGTGCCAGCAGCCAAGACCGCCTGGGGGGAACGGCCGGGGAGCTGTTTTTT.

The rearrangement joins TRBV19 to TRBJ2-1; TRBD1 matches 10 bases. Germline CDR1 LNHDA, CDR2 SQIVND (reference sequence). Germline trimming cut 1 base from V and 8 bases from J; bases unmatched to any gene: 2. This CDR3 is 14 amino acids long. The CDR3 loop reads CASSIGQGADEQFF. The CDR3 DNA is TGTGCCAGTAGTATAGGACAGGGGGCGGATGAGCAGTTCTTC. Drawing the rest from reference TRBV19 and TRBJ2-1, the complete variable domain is DGGITQSPKYLFRKEGQNVTLSCEQNLNHDAMYWYRQDPGQGLRLIYYSQIVNDFQKGDIAEGYSVSREKKESFPLTVTSAQKNPTAFYLCASSIGQGADEQFFGPGTRLTVL.

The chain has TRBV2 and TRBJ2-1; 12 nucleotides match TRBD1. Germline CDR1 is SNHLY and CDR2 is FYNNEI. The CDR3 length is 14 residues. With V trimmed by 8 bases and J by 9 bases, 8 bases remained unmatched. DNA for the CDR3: TGTGCCAGCTCCGGGACAGGGGGCTATGGTGAGCAGTTCTTC. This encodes CASSGTGGYGEQFF.